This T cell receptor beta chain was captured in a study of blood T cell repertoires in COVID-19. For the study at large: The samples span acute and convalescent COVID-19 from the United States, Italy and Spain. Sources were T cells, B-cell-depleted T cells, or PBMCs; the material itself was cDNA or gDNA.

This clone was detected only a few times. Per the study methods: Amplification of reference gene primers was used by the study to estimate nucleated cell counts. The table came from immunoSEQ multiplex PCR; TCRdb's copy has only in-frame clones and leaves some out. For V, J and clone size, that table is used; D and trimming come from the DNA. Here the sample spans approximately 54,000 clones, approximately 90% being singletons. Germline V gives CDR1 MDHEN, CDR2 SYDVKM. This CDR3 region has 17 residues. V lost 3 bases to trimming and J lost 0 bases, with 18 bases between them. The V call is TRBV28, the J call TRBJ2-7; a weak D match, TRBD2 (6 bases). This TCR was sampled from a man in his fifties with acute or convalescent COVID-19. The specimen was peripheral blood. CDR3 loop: CASSFSPLASSSYEQYF. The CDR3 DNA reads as TGTGCCAGCAGTTTTTCACCCCTAGCGTCGAGCTCCTACGAGCAGTACTTC. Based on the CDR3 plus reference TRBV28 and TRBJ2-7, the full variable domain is DVKVTQSSRYLVKRTGEKVFLECVQDMDHENMFWYRQDPGLGLRLIYFSYDVKMKEKGDIPEGYSVSREKKERFSLILESASTNQTSMYLCASSFSPLASSSYEQYFGPGTRLTVT.